The 5 T cell receptor beta chains presented below share a single source sample, sequenced in a study of post-analysis software for immune sequencing data. These receptors' targets are unknown. Unique-molecular-identifier-tagged TCR beta cDNA libraries were used. A single record per CDR3 protein comes from TCRdb applying MiXCR to the PCR reads. The table records fewer than 700,000 distinct CDR3 sequences, roughly 45% of them present only once. Study-level findings and limits: There were about 5 TRBV segments more frequent in patients than controls, and TRBV5-6, TRBV5-1 and TRBV20-1 were among them.

Specimen: blood. The receptors were gathered from a girl aged 5-17 years with multiple sclerosis.

In nucleotides, the CDR3 is TGTGCCAGCACCCGGGACAGGGCTAACTATGGCTACACCTTC. This translates into CASTRDRANYGYTF. The rearrangement uses TRBV6-5 and TRBJ1-2, with 9 bases aligning to TRBD1. There are 14 residues in the CDR3. Germline CDR1 is MNHEY and CDR2 is SVGAGI. V was pared by 7 bases and J by 0 bases, with 3 bases of the junction left unmatched.

The chain uses TRBV7-9 and TRBJ2-3; TRBD2 matches at 8 bases. Germline values: CDR1 SEHNR, CDR2 FQNEAQ (reference sequence). V lost 3 bases and J lost 2; bases outside the gene matches: 7. The CDR3 consists of 16 residues. DNA of the CDR3: TGTGCCAGCAGCTTGGGCGCGGGAGGACTCACAGATACGCAGTATTTT. It is translated as CASSLGAGGLTDTQYF. The entire variable domain, with the rest obtained from reference TRBV7-9 and TRBJ2-3, is as follows: DTGVSQNPRHKITKRGQNVTFRCDPISEHNRLYWYRQTLGQGPEFLTYFQNEAQLEKSRLLSDRFSAERPKGSFSTLEIQRTEQGDSAMYLCASSLGAGGLTDTQYFGPGTRLTVL.

This clonotype was observed a few times. The rearrangement links TRBV5-1 to TRBJ2-7; TRBD1 aligns across 9 bases. The CDR3 contains 16 residues. Looked up from germline, CDR1 is SGHRS and CDR2 is YFSETQ. J gave up 0 bases and V 3 bases, and 7 bases lay outside the gene matches. CDR3 bases: TGCGCCAGCAGCTGGCACGGGACAGGGAACTCCTACGAGCAGTACTTC. It yields the protein CASSWHGTGNSYEQYF.

The V gene is TRBV18, the J gene TRBJ1-2, with D unresolved. Trimming cost V 1 base and J 0 bases, with 6 bases left between them. The germline CDR1 and CDR2 sequences are KGHSH and LQKENI. The CDR3 extends over 14 amino acids. The chain's CDR3 is CASSPLTSNYGYTF. In nucleotides, the CDR3 is TGTGCCAGCTCACCACTGACATCTAACTATGGCTACACCTTC. Looking up the rest from reference TRBV18 and TRBJ1-2 gives the full variable domain: NAGVMQNPRHLVRRRGQEARLRCSPMKGHSHVYWYRQLPEEGLKFMVYLQKENIIDESGMPKERFSAEFPKEGPSILRIQQVVRGDSAAYFCASSPLTSNYGYTFGSGTRLTVV.

This sequence joins TRBV5-1 and TRBJ2-2, with 8 bases matching TRBD1. Germline assignment: CDR1 SGHRS and CDR2 YFSETQ. With V trimmed by 2 bases and J by 7 bases, 13 bases remained unmatched. This CDR3 region has 17 residues. The CDR3 spells CASSFEGTGFGYGELFF. As DNA, the CDR3 is TGCGCCAGCAGCTTCGAAGGGACAGGATTCGGTTACGGGGAGCTGTTTTTT.